Detailed here is one T cell receptor beta chain. Its target is unknown. The source of the sample is a study of stem cell transplantation in POMP-related autoinflammatory disease. Study context: DNA chimerism showed 100% graft donor engraftment of neutrophils and platelets through one year.

TCRdb keeps only in-frame clones here, not all; method: immunoSEQ multiplex PCR. The table includes roughly 70,000 clones, approximately 91% detected once. General observations from the study: In patients with PRAID, every analyzed T-cell subset tended to show lower diversity and higher clonality.

CDR3 length equals 15 residues. CDR1 is MNHEY and CDR2 is SMNVEV in the germline V gene (reference sequence). With 5 bases clipped from V and 3 bases from J, the junction kept 3 bases outside the gene matches. This sample comprised CD4+ T cells from PBMCs, obtained after stem cell transplantation. The chain has TRBV27 and TRBJ2-3; TRBD2 matches at 12 bases. This receptor was obtained from a human patient with POMP-related autoinflammation and immune dysregulation (PRAID). The graft donor may have given rise to some T cells. This CDR3 is CASSPLAGGTDTQYF. The CDR3 DNA is TGTGCCAGCAGTCCACTAGCGGGAGGTACAGATACGCAGTATTTT.